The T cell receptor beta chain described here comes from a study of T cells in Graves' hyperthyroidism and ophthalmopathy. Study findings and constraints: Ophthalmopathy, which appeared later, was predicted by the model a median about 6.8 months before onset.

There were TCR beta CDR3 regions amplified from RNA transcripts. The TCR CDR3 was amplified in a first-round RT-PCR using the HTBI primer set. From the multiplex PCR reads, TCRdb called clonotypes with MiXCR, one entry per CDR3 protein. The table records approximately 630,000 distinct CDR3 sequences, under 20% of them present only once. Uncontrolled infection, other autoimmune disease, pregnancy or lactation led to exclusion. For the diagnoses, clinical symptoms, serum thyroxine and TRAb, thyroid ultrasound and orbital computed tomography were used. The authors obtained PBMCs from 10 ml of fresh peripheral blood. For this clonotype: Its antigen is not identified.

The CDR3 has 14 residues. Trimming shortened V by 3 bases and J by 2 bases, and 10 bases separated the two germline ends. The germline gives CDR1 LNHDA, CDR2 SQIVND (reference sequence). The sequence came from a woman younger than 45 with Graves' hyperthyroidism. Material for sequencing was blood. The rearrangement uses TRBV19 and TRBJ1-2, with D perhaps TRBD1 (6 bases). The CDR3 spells CASSMGRGNYGYTF. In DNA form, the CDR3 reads TGTGCCAGTAGTATGGGCAGGGGAAACTATGGCTACACCTTC.